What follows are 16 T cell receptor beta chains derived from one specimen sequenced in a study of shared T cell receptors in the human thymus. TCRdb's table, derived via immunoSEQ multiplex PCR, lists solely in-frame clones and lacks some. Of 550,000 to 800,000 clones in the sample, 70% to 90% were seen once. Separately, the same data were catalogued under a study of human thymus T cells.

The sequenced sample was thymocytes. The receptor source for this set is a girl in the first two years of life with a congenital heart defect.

CDR3: CASRDSPVGEQFF. DNA for the CDR3: TGTGCCAGCCGGGACTCCCCGGTGGGTGAGCAGTTCTTC. The chain recombines TRBV11-3 with TRBJ2-1, with TRBD2 as a possible D gene (6 bases). Trimming took 8 bases from V and 9 from J, leaving 17 bases between them. The CDR3 is 13 amino acids. The germline CDR1 and CDR2 sequences are SGHNT and YENEEA.

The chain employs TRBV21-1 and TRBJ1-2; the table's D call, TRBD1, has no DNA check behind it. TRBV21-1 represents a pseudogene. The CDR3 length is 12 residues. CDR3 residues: CASSPRQKSYTF. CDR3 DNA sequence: TGTGCCAGCAGCCCCCGACAGAAAAGCTACACCTTC.

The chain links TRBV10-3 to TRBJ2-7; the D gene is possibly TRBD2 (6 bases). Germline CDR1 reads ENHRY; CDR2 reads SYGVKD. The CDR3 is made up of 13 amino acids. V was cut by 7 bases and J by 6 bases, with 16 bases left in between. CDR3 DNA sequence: TGTGCCATCAAGGTAGACCGGGGGTGCGAGCAGTACTTC. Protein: CAIKVDRGCEQYF.

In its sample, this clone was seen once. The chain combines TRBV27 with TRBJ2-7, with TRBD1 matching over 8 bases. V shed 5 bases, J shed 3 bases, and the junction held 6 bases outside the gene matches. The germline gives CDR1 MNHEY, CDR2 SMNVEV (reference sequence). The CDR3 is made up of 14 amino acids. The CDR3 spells CASSAYRGDYEQYF. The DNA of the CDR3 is TGTGCCAGCAGTGCGTACAGGGGGGACTACGAGCAGTACTTC.

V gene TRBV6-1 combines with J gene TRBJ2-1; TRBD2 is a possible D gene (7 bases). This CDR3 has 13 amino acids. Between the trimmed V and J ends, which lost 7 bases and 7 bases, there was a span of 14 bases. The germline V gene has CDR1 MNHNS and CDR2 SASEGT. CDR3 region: CASTFGGRNEQFF. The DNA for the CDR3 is TGTGCCAGCACTTTCGGGGGGCGAAATGAGCAGTTCTTC.

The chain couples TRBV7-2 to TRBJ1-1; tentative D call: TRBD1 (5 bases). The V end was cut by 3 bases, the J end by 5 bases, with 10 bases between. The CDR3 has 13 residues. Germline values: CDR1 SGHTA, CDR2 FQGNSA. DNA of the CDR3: TGTGCCAGCAGCTTGCCAGGGTATACTGAAGCTTTCTTT. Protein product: CASSLPGYTEAFF.

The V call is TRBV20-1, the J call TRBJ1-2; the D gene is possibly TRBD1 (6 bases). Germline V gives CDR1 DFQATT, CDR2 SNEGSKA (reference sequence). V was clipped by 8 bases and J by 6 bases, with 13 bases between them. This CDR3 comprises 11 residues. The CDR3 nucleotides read TGCAGTACTCCCAACAGGGATGGCTACACCTTC. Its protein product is CSTPNRDGYTF.

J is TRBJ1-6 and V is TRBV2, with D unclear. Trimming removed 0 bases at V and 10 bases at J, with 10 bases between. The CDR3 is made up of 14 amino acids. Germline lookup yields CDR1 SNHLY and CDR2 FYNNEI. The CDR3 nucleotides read TGTGCCAGCAGTGAAGCTGACGCGGGGTCACCCCTCCACTTT. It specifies CASSEADAGSPLHF.

As DNA, the CDR3 is TGTGCCAGTAGTATAGTAGGGGAAGTTCAAGCTAACTATGGCTACACCTTC. As protein: CASSIVGEVQANYGYTF. The V and J genes are TRBV19 and TRBJ1-2; the D gene is possibly TRBD1 (5 bases). The CDR3 is 17 amino acids. Trimming took off 1 base at V and 0 bases at J, with 15 bases between the two ends. Germline CDR1 and CDR2: LNHDA and SQIVND (reference sequence).

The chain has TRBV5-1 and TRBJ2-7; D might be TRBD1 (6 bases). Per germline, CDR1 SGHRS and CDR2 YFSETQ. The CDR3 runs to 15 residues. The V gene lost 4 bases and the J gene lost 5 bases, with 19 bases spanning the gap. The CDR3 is CASSSGQTSLDEQYF. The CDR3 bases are TGCGCCAGCAGCAGCGGACAGACCTCATTAGACGAGCAGTACTTC.

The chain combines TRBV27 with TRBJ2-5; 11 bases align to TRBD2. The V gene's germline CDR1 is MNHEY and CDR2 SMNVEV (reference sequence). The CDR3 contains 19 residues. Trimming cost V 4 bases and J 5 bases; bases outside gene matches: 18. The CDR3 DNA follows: TGTGCCAGCAGTTCGCCCCCCCCGGTGACTAGCGGGGCATCGGAGACCCAGTACTTC. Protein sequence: CASSSPPPVTSGASETQYF.

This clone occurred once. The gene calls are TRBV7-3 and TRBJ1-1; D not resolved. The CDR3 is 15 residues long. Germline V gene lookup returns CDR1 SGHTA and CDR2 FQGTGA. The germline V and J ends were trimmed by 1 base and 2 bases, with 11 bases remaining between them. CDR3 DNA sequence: TGTGCCAGCAGCTTAATACGGTACCGCAACACTGAAGCTTTCTTT. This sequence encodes CASSLIRYRNTEAFF.

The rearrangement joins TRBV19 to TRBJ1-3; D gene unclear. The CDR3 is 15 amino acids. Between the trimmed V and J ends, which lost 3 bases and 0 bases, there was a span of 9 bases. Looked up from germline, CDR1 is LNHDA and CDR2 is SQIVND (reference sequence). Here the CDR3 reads CASSIQRVSGNTIYF. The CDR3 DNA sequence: TGTGCCAGTAGTATTCAGCGGGTCTCTGGAAACACCATATATTTT.

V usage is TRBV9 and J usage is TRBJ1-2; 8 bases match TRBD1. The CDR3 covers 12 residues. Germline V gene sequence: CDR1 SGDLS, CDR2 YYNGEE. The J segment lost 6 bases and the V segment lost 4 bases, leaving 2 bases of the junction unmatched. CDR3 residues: CASSTGGHGYTF. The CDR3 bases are TGTGCCAGCAGCACAGGGGGTCATGGCTACACCTTC. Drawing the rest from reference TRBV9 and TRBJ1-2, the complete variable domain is DSGVTQTPKHLITATGQRVTLRCSPRSGDLSVYWYQQSLDQGLQFLIQYYNGEERAKGNILERFSAQQFPDLHSELNLSSLELGDSALYFCASSTGGHGYTFGSGTRLTVV.

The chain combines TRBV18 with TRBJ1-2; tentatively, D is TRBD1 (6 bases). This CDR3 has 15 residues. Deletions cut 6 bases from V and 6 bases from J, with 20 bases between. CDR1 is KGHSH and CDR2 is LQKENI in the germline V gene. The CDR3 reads CASSKIGGQRDGYTF. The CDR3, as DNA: TGTGCCAGCTCCAAGATCGGGGGGCAAAGGGATGGCTACACCTTC.

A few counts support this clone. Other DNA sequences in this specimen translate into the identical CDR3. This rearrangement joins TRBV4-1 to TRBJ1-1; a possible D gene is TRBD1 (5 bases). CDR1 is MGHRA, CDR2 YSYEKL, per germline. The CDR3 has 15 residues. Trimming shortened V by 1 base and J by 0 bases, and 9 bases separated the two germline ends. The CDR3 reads CASSQGDRLNTEAFF. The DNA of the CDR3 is TGCGCCAGCAGCCAAGGAGACAGACTGAACACTGAAGCTTTCTTT.